This T cell receptor (beta chain) was obtained from a study of cytomegalovirus exposure and HLA in healthy donors. Study-wide findings and caveats: Cytomegalovirus association was listed for about 180 TCR beta chains. A previous analysis found most TCR beta V segments productive roughly 87% or roughly 30% of the time. It was in a later analysis that TCR association rates were seen to vary by HLA locus, highest for DRB1 and lowest for HLA-C.

V was shortened by 8 bases and J by 6 bases, with 19 bases between the two germline ends. The CDR3 contains 14 residues. Germline V gene sequence: CDR1 MNHNS, CDR2 SASEGT. PCR primers comprised 60 Vbeta and 13 Jbeta primers. TCRdb's table, derived via immunoSEQ multiplex PCR, lists solely in-frame clones and lacks some. Altogether some 170,000 clones are present, roughly 80% being singletons, with the ten largest covering 5.5% to 8%. Donors consisted of healthy bone marrow donors. Turning to this clone: Its cognate antigen is unknown.

V gene TRBV6-1 combines with J gene TRBJ1-2; no clear D. The sequence was obtained from a woman between 25 and 40 years old in good health and CMV-seropositive. The sample was PBMCs. The CDR3 DNA reads TGTGCCAGCCGCCCTCTACAGTGGATCAATGGCTACACCTTC. Amino acid sequence: CASRPLQWINGYTF.